Each of the 25 T cell receptor beta chains below was sequenced from the same sample in a study of blood T cell repertoires in COVID-19. This table comes from immunoSEQ multiplex PCR, and its TCRdb copy is limited to in-frame clones, with some not included. The data hold around 300,000 clones, with just over 90% observed a single time. Sequencing was performed on peripheral blood. These receptors were taken from a woman aged 30 to 39 with COVID-19, enrolled during active disease.

The chain uses TRBV4-1 and TRBJ1-1, with 9 bases that match TRBD1. Trimming removed 4 bases from V and 1 base from J; junction bases left unmatched: 1. Germline CDR1 reads MGHRA; CDR2 reads YSYEKL. The CDR3 length is 14 residues. For the CDR3, the DNA is TGCGCCAGCAGCCCGGGACAGGGGAACACTGAAGCTTTCTTT. This gives the protein CASSPGQGNTEAFF.

This chain uses TRBV5-1 with TRBJ1-5, with a tentative D call TRBD1 (6 bases). Germline lookup yields CDR1 SGHRS and CDR2 YFSETQ. Trimming took 4 bases from V and 0 from J, leaving 23 bases between them. The CDR3 loop spans 19 amino acids. The CDR3 spells CASSVPRDTVKISNQPQHF. CDR3 nucleotides: TGCGCCAGCAGCGTCCCCCGGGACACAGTAAAAATTAGCAATCAGCCCCAGCATTTT.

The V gene is TRBV3-1 (or the pseudogene TRBV3-2), the J gene TRBJ2-1; D is ambiguous. V was cut by 2 bases and J by 10 bases, with 6 bases left in between. Germline-derived CDR1 and CDR2 are LGHDT and YNNKEL (reference sequence). This CDR3 comprises 11 residues. For the CDR3, the DNA is TGTGCCAGCAGCCAATCCCAGGAGCAGTTCTTC. Translation: CASSQSQEQFF.

This chain uses TRBV13 with TRBJ2-1; 10 positions match TRBD1. The length of the CDR3 is 15 residues. The V segment lost 1 base and the J segment 5 bases; nucleotides outside the gene matches: 2. The germline CDR1 and CDR2 sequences are PRHDT and FYEKMQ (reference sequence). Written as DNA, the CDR3 is TGTGCCAGCAGCTTAGTGGGGACAGGGGACAATGAGCAGTTCTTC. Translating it yields CASSLVGTGDNEQFF.

This clone was seen only a few times. The chain recombines TRBV9 with TRBJ1-6; D may be TRBD1 (5 bases). The CDR3 has 14 amino acids. The germline V and J ends were trimmed by 3 bases and 6 bases, with 10 bases remaining between them. Germline-derived CDR1 and CDR2 are SGDLS and YYNGEE. The CDR3 here is CASSAQGGNSPLHF. DNA of the CDR3: TGTGCCAGCAGCGCTCAGGGTGGTAATTCACCCCTCCACTTT.

The rearrangement links TRBV30 to TRBJ1-2; D may be TRBD1 (6 bases). CDR1 and CDR2 (germline): GTSNPN, SVGIG (reference sequence). The CDR3 has 14 residues. Trimming pared 3 bases from V and 2 bases from J, leaving 13 bases between. The CDR3 nucleotides read TGTGCCTGGAGCCAAGGGGGTCCGAACTATGGCTACACCTTC. Its protein product is CAWSQGGPNYGYTF.

V usage is TRBV10-3 and J usage is TRBJ2-1; TRBD2 aligns across 7 bases. J was trimmed by 8 bases and V by 4 bases; bases with no gene match: 8. The germline V gene has CDR1 ENHRY and CDR2 SYGVKD. The CDR3 spans 14 residues. DNA for the CDR3: TGTGCCATCAGTGTAGGGACTAATAACCATGAGCAGTTCTTC. Encoded protein: CAISVGTNNHEQFF.

In its sample, this clone was seen once. This chain uses TRBV5-4 with TRBJ2-5; TRBD2 matches 10 bases. J was trimmed by 5 bases and V by 4 bases; bases with no gene match: 8. This CDR3 is built from 15 residues. Germline values: CDR1 SGHNT, CDR2 YYREEE (reference sequence). CDR3 bases: TGTGCCAGCAGCACCACTAGCGGGAAGGGGGAGACCCAGTACTTC. Translated, it gives CASSTTSGKGETQYF.

The chain is built from TRBV5-1 and TRBJ1-2; TRBD1 agrees at 8 bases. Germline trimming cut 4 bases from V and 7 bases from J; bases unmatched to any gene: 6. The CDR3 covers 13 residues. Looked up from germline, CDR1 is SGHRS and CDR2 is YFSETQ. The CDR3 nucleotides read TGCGCCAGCAGCACTCCGGACAGGGTTGGCTACACCTTC. It is translated as CASSTPDRVGYTF.

The V and J genes are TRBV15 and TRBJ1-3, with 7 bases fitting TRBD1. This CDR3 has 14 amino acids. The J segment lost 8 bases and the V segment lost 2 bases, leaving 6 bases of the junction unmatched. Germline V gene lookup returns CDR1 LNHNV and CDR2 YYDKDF (reference sequence). CDR3 coding DNA: TGTGCCACCAGCAGACGCGACAGGGTGTACACCATATATTTT. This encodes CATSRRDRVYTIYF.

The chain couples TRBV28 to TRBJ2-2, with 8 bases identical to TRBD1. With V trimmed by 8 bases and J by 5 bases, 1 base remained unmatched. This CDR3 has 12 amino acids. CDR1 is MDHEN and CDR2 is SYDVKM in the germline V gene. In DNA form, the CDR3 reads TGTGCCAGCGGGGACAGGACCGGGGAGCTGTTTTTT. Encoded protein: CASGDRTGELFF.

The rearrangement links TRBV5-6 to TRBJ2-7; D remains unclear. The V end lost 1 base, the J end lost 2 bases, and 13 bases lay between the germline ends. This CDR3 contains 15 residues. Per germline, CDR1 SGHDT and CDR2 YYEEEE. In DNA, the CDR3 is TGTGCCAGCAGCTTGTTTCTCGAGAGGACCTACGAGCAGTACTTC. This gives the protein CASSLFLERTYEQYF.

The chain is built from TRBV30 and TRBJ2-1; 9 nucleotides match TRBD2. The CDR3 length is 14 residues. V shed 4 bases, J shed 5 bases, and the junction held 6 bases outside the gene matches. The germline V gene has CDR1 GTSNPN and CDR2 SVGIG (reference sequence). CDR3 amino acids: CAWISGRSNNEQFF. The CDR3 region has the DNA TGTGCCTGGATTAGCGGGAGATCAAACAATGAGCAGTTCTTC.

The chain joins TRBV9 to TRBJ2-1; a possible D gene is TRBD2 (6 bases). The V end lost 3 bases, the J end lost 3 bases, and 10 bases lay between the germline ends. The CDR3 totals 14 residues. The germline V gene has CDR1 SGDLS and CDR2 YYNGEE. CDR3 protein: CASSDRDFYNEQFF. DNA for the CDR3: TGTGCCAGCAGCGACCGGGACTTCTACAATGAGCAGTTCTTC.

V and J are TRBV6-5 and TRBJ1-5, with 7 bases matching TRBD1. Trimming removed 6 bases from V and 7 bases from J; junction bases left unmatched: 9. The CDR3 totals 14 residues. Germline lookup yields CDR1 MNHEY and CDR2 SVGAGI. DNA for the CDR3: TGTGCCAGCAGCTCTGACAGGGTTGGGCAGCCCCAGCATTTT. The encoded protein is CASSSDRVGQPQHF.

J is TRBJ1-1 and V is TRBV5-5; weak D call: TRBD1 (6 bases). Per the germline V gene, CDR1 is SGHKS and CDR2 is YYEKEE (reference sequence). The CDR3 runs 14 residues. Deletions cut 4 bases from V and 0 bases from J, with 10 bases between. CDR3 bases: TGTGCCAGCAGCCTGGGACAAATGAACACTGAAGCTTTCTTT. Its protein is CASSLGQMNTEAFF.

The rearrangement joins TRBV7-8 to TRBJ1-2; TRBD1 might be the D (6 bases). CDR3 length: 14 residues. CDR1 and CDR2 from the germline V gene are SGHVS and FQNEAQ. V lost 5 bases and J 8 bases, leaving 18 bases between the germline ends. CDR3 in DNA: TGTGCCAGCAGCCCGCCCGGGACATTTCAGGGCTACACCTTC. Translating it yields CASSPPGTFQGYTF.

The rearrangement joins TRBV30 to TRBJ2-3; 11 positions match TRBD2. CDR1 is GTSNPN and CDR2 is SVGIG in the germline V gene (reference sequence). CDR3 length: 15 amino acids. V lost 8 bases and J lost 3; bases outside the gene matches: 10. CDR3 amino acids: CAGTGLAANTDTQYF. As DNA, the CDR3 is TGTGCCGGAACGGGACTAGCGGCAAATACAGATACGCAGTATTTT.

The J gene is TRBJ2-5, the V gene TRBV25-1, with D maybe TRBD1 (6 bases). V lost 4 bases and J lost 4, with 13 bases in between. Germline V CDR1 and CDR2: MGHDK, SYGVNS. The CDR3 is 14 residues long. CDR3 in DNA: TGTGCCAGCAGTGCCCACAGGGTCGGAGAGACCCAGTACTTC. Translating it yields CASSAHRVGETQYF.

The J gene is TRBJ2-5, the V gene TRBV5-4; 10 bases align to TRBD2. The CDR3 is made up of 16 amino acids. Germline assignment: CDR1 SGHNT and CDR2 YYREEE (reference sequence). With V trimmed by 3 bases and J by 5 bases, 10 bases remained unmatched. The chain's CDR3 is CASSSYKREGRETQYF. CDR3 sequence (DNA): TGTGCCAGCAGCTCCTATAAGCGGGAGGGCCGGGAGACCCAGTACTTC.

The chain has TRBV28 and TRBJ2-1, with 7 nucleotides matching TRBD2. Unmatched junction bases numbered 5, after V lost 3 bases and J lost 6 bases. Germline V CDR1 and CDR2: MDHEN, SYDVKM. The CDR3 is 14 amino acids. CDR3 region: CASSFWREGNEQFF. DNA of the CDR3: TGTGCCAGCAGTTTTTGGAGGGAGGGCAATGAGCAGTTCTTC.

The rearrangement joins TRBV19 to TRBJ2-3; 13 bases match TRBD2. Germline values: CDR1 LNHDA, CDR2 SQIVND (reference sequence). This CDR3 has 16 residues. J was trimmed by 4 bases and V by 6 bases; bases with no gene match: 7. Written as DNA, the CDR3 is TGTGCCAGTAGGCGCCCGGGACTAGCGGGATCAGATACGCAGTATTTT. Protein product: CASRRPGLAGSDTQYF.

The chain is built from TRBV19 and TRBJ1-5; the match to TRBD1 covers 7 bases. V was pared by 7 bases and J by 2 bases, with 14 bases of the junction left unmatched. In germline, CDR1 is LNHDA, CDR2 SQIVND (reference sequence). The CDR3 is 17 amino acids. CDR3 sequence (DNA): TGTGCCAGTAAAGGGGACAGAGTCCGAGTGGGCAATCAGCCCCAGCATTTT. It specifies CASKGDRVRVGNQPQHF.

This chain links TRBV15 with TRBJ1-1; a weak D match, TRBD1 (5 bases). Trimming removed 3 bases at V and 0 bases at J, with 5 bases between. The CDR3 consists of 13 residues. In germline, CDR1 is LNHNV, CDR2 YYDKDF (reference sequence). CDR3 bases: TGTGCCACCAGCAGGACAGTGAACACTGAAGCTTTCTTT. It yields the protein CATSRTVNTEAFF.

This chain uses TRBV29-1 with TRBJ1-5; D is undetermined. Germline values: CDR1 SQVTM, CDR2 ANQGSEA. V dropped 4 bases and J dropped 6 bases, with 13 bases sitting between them. The CDR3 has 13 amino acids. This CDR3 is CSVATEGGQPQHF. The CDR3 DNA follows: TGCAGCGTTGCAACGGAGGGAGGTCAGCCCCAGCATTTT. The whole variable domain, filled in from reference TRBV29-1 and TRBJ1-5, reads SAVISQKPSRDICQRGTSLTIQCQVDSQVTMMFWYRQQPGQSLTLIATANQGSEATYESGFVIDKFPISRPNLTFSTLTVSNMSPEDSSIYLCSVATEGGQPQHFGDGTRLSIL.